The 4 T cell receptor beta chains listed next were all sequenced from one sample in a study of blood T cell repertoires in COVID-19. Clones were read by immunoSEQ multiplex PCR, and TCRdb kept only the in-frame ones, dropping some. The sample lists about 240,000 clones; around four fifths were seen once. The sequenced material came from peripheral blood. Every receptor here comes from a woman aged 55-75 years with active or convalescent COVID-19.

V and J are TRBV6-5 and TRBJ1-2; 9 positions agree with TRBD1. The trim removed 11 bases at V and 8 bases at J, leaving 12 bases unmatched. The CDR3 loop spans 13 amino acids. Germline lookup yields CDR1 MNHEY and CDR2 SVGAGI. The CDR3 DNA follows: TGTGCCCTCGCGGACAGGGGCTTATACGGCTACACCTTC. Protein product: CALADRGLYGYTF.

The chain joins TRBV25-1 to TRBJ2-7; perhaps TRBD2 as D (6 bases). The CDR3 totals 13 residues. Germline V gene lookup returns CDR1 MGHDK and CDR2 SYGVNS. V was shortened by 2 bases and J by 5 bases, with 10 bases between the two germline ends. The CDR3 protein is CASSERGVNEQYF. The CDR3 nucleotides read TGTGCCAGCAGTGAACGCGGGGTAAACGAGCAGTACTTC.

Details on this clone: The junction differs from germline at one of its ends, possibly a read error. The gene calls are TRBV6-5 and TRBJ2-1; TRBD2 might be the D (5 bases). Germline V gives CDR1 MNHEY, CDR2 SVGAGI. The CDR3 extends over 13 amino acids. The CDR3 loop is CGSGRSSYNEQFF. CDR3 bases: TGTGGCAGCGGTAGGAGCTCCTACAATGAGCAGTTCTTC.

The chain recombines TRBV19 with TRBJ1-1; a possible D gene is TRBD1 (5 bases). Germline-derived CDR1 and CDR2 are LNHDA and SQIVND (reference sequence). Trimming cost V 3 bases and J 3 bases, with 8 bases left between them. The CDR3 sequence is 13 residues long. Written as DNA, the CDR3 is TGTGCCAGTAGTATGGCCAGGGACACTGAAGCTTTCTTT. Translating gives CASSMARDTEAFF.